This TCR beta chain was documented in a study of identical twins. Template switching, a step in the protocol, added a universal primer site, and cDNA carried unique molecular identifiers. TCRdb passed the 5' RACE reads through MiXCR, listing each CDR3 protein once. The repertoire consists of about 690,000 distinct CDR3 sequences, with 21% occurring once and the leading ten covering around 4.5%. Findings and caveats of the study: Cross-sectional statistical analysis, not tracking of the same donors, underpinned the conclusions.

V was shortened by 6 bases and J by 6 bases, with 10 bases between the two germline ends. Per the germline V gene, CDR1 is MNHEY and CDR2 is SVGEGT. The CDR3 totals 12 residues. This clonotype was recorded a few times. Antigen: not known. The same data also contributed to another study, on T cells expressing NK-cell markers. That paper states: Of eight sequenced donors, seven were HCMV-seropositive and one HCMV-seronegative. As a fraction of CD8+ T cells, dominant NKG2C+ clonotypes reached about 1.0-7.0% in six or seven donors.

The V gene is TRBV6-2 or TRBV6-3, the J gene TRBJ2-3; D remains ambiguous. The sample taken for sequencing was PBMCs. The sequence came from a woman between 18 and 29 years old in good health. The CDR3 sequence is CASRGPWDTQYF. The CDR3 DNA is TGTGCCAGCAGAGGTCCTTGGGATACGCAGTATTTT.